These 11 T cell receptor beta chains originate from one sample sequenced in a study of PD-L1 blockade in urothelial cancer. Only in-frame clones appear in the TCRdb table, and some are missing; sequencing was by immunoSEQ multiplex PCR. The table has some 77,000 clones, roughly 90% seen once. This specimen was PBMCs, taken around atezolizumab (anti-PD-L1) treatment. These receptors were obtained from an older woman with urothelial cancer.

The rearrangement links TRBV19 to TRBJ2-2; TRBD2 agrees at 11 bases. The junction had 13 bases not matched to a gene; V was cut back by 3 bases and J by 4 bases. This CDR3 is 19 amino acids long. Germline V gene sequence: CDR1 LNHDA, CDR2 SQIVND (reference sequence). CDR3: CASSIFPLLAGGVTGELFF. The CDR3 nucleotides read TGTGCCAGTAGTATCTTCCCTCTTTTAGCGGGGGGGGTCACCGGGGAGCTGTTTTTT.

Turning to this clone: A read error is possible here, since a much larger clone lies one base away. This chain links TRBV6-1 with TRBJ1-1, with D maybe TRBD1 (5 bases). Trimming removed 6 bases from V and 1 base from J, with 6 bases in between. Per germline, CDR1 MNHNS and CDR2 SASEGT. The CDR3 is made up of 12 amino acids. The CDR3 reads CASRGGNTEAFF. CDR3 nucleotides: TGTGCCAGCAGGGGGGGGAACACTGAAGCTTTCTTT.

The CDR3 sequence is CATSRGAGQGGWIYNEQFF. In nucleotides, the CDR3 is TGTGCCACCAGCAGAGGTGCGGGACAGGGGGGGTGGATATACAATGAGCAGTTCTTC. The V and J genes are TRBV15 and TRBJ2-1; 11 bases map to TRBD1. With V trimmed by 1 base and J by 4 bases, 12 bases remained unmatched. The CDR3 extends over 19 amino acids. Germline V gene lookup returns CDR1 LNHNV and CDR2 YYDKDF (reference sequence).

The chain couples TRBV5-1 to TRBJ2-3; D may be TRBD1 (6 bases). Between the trimmed V and J ends, which lost 0 bases and 4 bases, there was a span of 12 bases. The CDR3 has 15 amino acids. CDR1 is SGHRS, CDR2 YFSETQ, per germline. The CDR3 sequence is CASSLVAGEADTQYF. DNA for the CDR3: TGCGCCAGCAGCTTGGTGGCAGGGGAAGCAGATACGCAGTATTTT.

J is TRBJ1-2 and V is TRBV27; no reliable D call. The CDR3 runs to 18 residues. Germline CDR1 reads MNHEY; CDR2 reads SMNVEV (reference sequence). Trimming left V 2 bases short and J 4 bases short, with 23 bases between. The CDR3: CASSLRQPAYPSSYGYTF. CDR3 nucleotide sequence: TGTGCCAGCAGTTTAAGACAACCGGCTTACCCTTCGTCCTATGGCTACACCTTC.

This chain uses TRBV19 with TRBJ2-4; TRBD1 aligns across 9 bases. In germline, CDR1 is LNHDA, CDR2 SQIVND (reference sequence). CDR3 size: 22 residues. The V gene end was trimmed by 3 bases and the J gene end by 0 bases; junction bases not matched to a gene: 21. DNA of the CDR3: TGTGCCAGTAGTATGGCCCGACGACTGGGACAGGGACCCAATCTAGCCAAAAACATTCAGTACTTC. Protein product: CASSMARRLGQGPNLAKNIQYF. The whole variable domain, filled in from reference TRBV19 and TRBJ2-4, reads DGGITQSPKYLFRKEGQNVTLSCEQNLNHDAMYWYRQDPGQGLRLIYYSQIVNDFQKGDIAEGYSVSREKKESFPLTVTSAQKNPTAFYLCASSMARRLGQGPNLAKNIQYFGAGTRLSVL.

The chain has TRBV18 and TRBJ2-5; 14 bases are shared with TRBD2. The V and J ends lost 4 bases and 3 bases, in that order; junction bases with no gene match: 4. Germline V gene sequence: CDR1 KGHSH, CDR2 LQKENI. The CDR3 covers 16 residues. The CDR3 DNA reads TGTGCCAGCTCACAAGGACTAGCGGGGGGCAAAGAGACCCAGTACTTC. Translated, it gives CASSQGLAGGKETQYF.

The gene calls are TRBV5-5 and TRBJ2-5; 12 bases fit TRBD2. This CDR3 has 17 residues. Per germline, CDR1 SGHKS and CDR2 YYEKEE (reference sequence). V was clipped by 1 base and J by 2 bases; unmatched bases: 6. CDR3 residues: CASSLFRLAGGQETQYF. CDR3 bases: TGTGCCAGCAGCTTGTTTCGGCTAGCGGGAGGGCAAGAGACCCAGTACTTC.

The chain links TRBV6-1 to TRBJ1-1; 11 bases fit TRBD1. V lost 7 bases and J lost 2; bases outside the gene matches: 6. The CDR3 covers 15 residues. CDR1 and CDR2 from the germline V gene are MNHNS and SASEGT. CDR3 in DNA: TGTGCCAGCACCAACGGACAGGGGGCTAACACTGAAGCTTTCTTT. Protein: CASTNGQGANTEAFF.

The rearrangement joins TRBV4-1 to TRBJ1-3; a possible D gene is TRBD1 (6 bases). The V gene lost 1 base and the J gene lost 0 bases, with 13 bases spanning the gap. CDR3 length equals 17 residues. Germline CDR1 MGHRA, CDR2 YSYEKL. The CDR3 DNA sequence: TGCGCCAGCAGCCAAGGGGGGGGCACCTACTCTGGAAACACCATATATTTT. Protein: CASSQGGGTYSGNTIYF.

The chain links TRBV27 to TRBJ2-7; 15 nucleotides line up with TRBD2. CDR3 length equals 16 residues. J lost 6 bases, V lost 11 bases, and 14 bases had no gene match. Germline V gene sequence: CDR1 MNHEY, CDR2 SMNVEV (reference sequence). The CDR3 is CAVDWTSGREVPEQYF. Here the CDR3 DNA reads TGTGCCGTAGACTGGACTAGCGGGAGGGAGGTTCCCGAGCAGTACTTC.